This TCR beta chain was sequenced for a study of blood T cell repertoires in COVID-19. About the research overall: Acute and convalescent COVID-19 samples came from the United States, Italy and Spain. Nucleic acid was either cDNA or gDNA, and it came from T cells, B-cell-depleted T cells, or PBMCs.

As originally analysed: From reference gene primer amplification, estimates of nucleated cell counts were derived. Repertoires were generated with immunoSEQ multiplex PCR, while TCRdb's copy carries only in-frame clones and drops some. Clonal size and the V and J genes are those of that table, whereas D and trimming came from the DNA. This table has 60,000 to 85,000 clones, 75% to 90% appearing once. Trimming left V 0 bases short and J 7 bases short, with 12 bases between. Germline CDR1 reads GTSNPN; CDR2 reads SVGIG (reference sequence). There are 14 residues in the CDR3. Material for sequencing was peripheral blood. The chain carries TRBV30 and TRBJ2-2, with a possible D match to TRBD1 (5 bases). The TCR was taken from a human donor in a cohort sampled during active COVID-19. CDR3 amino acids: CAWSVQEWSGELFF. The CDR3 DNA is TGTGCCTGGAGTGTACAGGAGTGGAGCGGGGAGCTGTTTTTT. Combining the CDR3 with reference TRBV30 and TRBJ2-2 gives the whole variable domain SQTIHQWPATLVQPVGSPLSLECTVEGTSNPNLYWYRQAAGRGLQLLFYSVGIGQISSEVPQNLSASRPQDRQFILSSKKLLLSDSGFYLCAWSVQEWSGELFFGEGSRLTVL.